Presented here are 22 T cell receptor beta chains from one specimen sequenced in a study of shared clonotypes between healthy human individuals (dated by TCRdb to 2018 to 2020). Library preparation employed the immunoSEQ multiplex PCR assay. In its TCRdb copy, this immuneACCESS table keeps in-frame sequences only and misses some clones. Where compared with another copy, unresolved V genes explain less than half of these, and the others have no known cause. Across this sample there are roughly 530,000 clones, with 95% to 97% seen only once. The ten largest clones take up about 0.064% of the sample. The source material was naive CD4+ T cells sorted from blood. Explained via the paper, the cell subset or site label denotes: CD45RA+ positively selected. These receptors all stem from a woman aged 25-40 years in good health.

The chain links TRBV28 to TRBJ2-2; unclear D gene. V shed 8 bases and J shed 6 bases, with 13 bases lying between them. This CDR3 is 13 amino acids long. The germline CDR1 and CDR2 sequences are MDHEN and SYDVKM. CDR3 nucleotides: TGTGCCAGCGGGTCAGTGGGGTCCGGGGAGCTGTTTTTT. This codes for CASGSVGSGELFF.

This sequence joins TRBV27 and TRBJ2-5; D is possibly TRBD1 (6 bases). The end of the DNA aligns better with TRBJ2-7, so the J call may be wrong. This CDR3 is 15 amino acids long. From germline, CDR1 is MNHEY and CDR2 SMNVEV (reference sequence). CDR3: CASSPRDMYLYEQYF. For the CDR3, the DNA is TGTGCCAGCAGTCCCCGGGACATGTACCTATACGAGCAGTACTTC.

This clone came up once. The chain uses TRBV6-6 and TRBJ2-3, with TRBD2 matching 12 bases. Germline assignment: CDR1 MNHNY and CDR2 SVGAGI (reference sequence). Trimming took 5 bases from V and 3 from J; bases not matched to a gene: 3. The CDR3 sequence is 15 residues long. The chain's CDR3 is CASSKGTSGTDTQYF. Written as DNA, the CDR3 is TGTGCCAGCAGTAAAGGGACTAGCGGGACAGATACGCAGTATTTT.

J is TRBJ1-5 and V is TRBV28, with D hard to call. The CDR3 loop spans 13 amino acids. Looked up from germline, CDR1 is MDHEN and CDR2 is SYDVKM. V was cut by 4 bases and J by 6 bases, with 10 bases left in between. Here the CDR3 reads CASSYHRRQPQHF. The DNA for the CDR3 is TGTGCCAGCAGTTATCACCGTCGTCAGCCCCAGCATTTT.

This rearrangement joins TRBV7-9 to TRBJ1-4; 10 positions agree with TRBD1. The trim removed 3 bases at V and 1 base at J, leaving 2 bases unmatched. There are 16 residues in the CDR3. The germline V gene encodes CDR1 SEHNR and CDR2 FQNEAQ (reference sequence). CDR3 bases: TGTGCCAGCAGCTTGGGGACAGGGGAAACTAATGAAAAACTGTTTTTT. Protein: CASSLGTGETNEKLFF.

This sequence joins TRBV28 and TRBJ2-5; 8 nucleotides agree with TRBD1. The CDR3 consists of 13 residues. The trim removed 6 bases at V and 4 bases at J, leaving 4 bases unmatched. Germline V gene data show CDR1 as MDHEN and CDR2 as SYDVKM. The CDR3 reads CASSPGQGETQYF. The CDR3 coding sequence is TGTGCCAGCAGCCCTGGACAGGGAGAGACCCAGTACTTC.

The V call is TRBV27, the J call TRBJ2-1; D possibly corresponds to TRBD2 (6 bases). There are 14 residues in the CDR3. Germline CDR1 is MNHEY and CDR2 is SMNVEV (reference sequence). V gave up 2 bases and J gave up 8 bases, with 13 bases separating them. The CDR3 sequence: CASSLNRWGDEQFF. The CDR3 DNA reads as TGTGCCAGCAGTTTAAATCGGTGGGGGGATGAGCAGTTCTTC.

The chain links TRBV18 to TRBJ1-3; possible D gene TRBD1, 5 bases. The CDR3 has 16 residues. Trimming took off 2 bases at V and 2 bases at J, with 13 bases between the two ends. Germline lookup yields CDR1 KGHSH and CDR2 LQKENI. CDR3 sequence: CASSPSQAGTGNTIYF. Here the CDR3 DNA reads TGTGCCAGCTCACCAAGTCAGGCAGGGACTGGAAACACCATATATTTT.

In this sample, this clone turned up once. The V and J genes are TRBV19 and TRBJ2-7; 7 positions match TRBD2. Germline trimming cut 3 bases from V and 5 bases from J; bases unmatched to any gene: 7. Looked up from germline, CDR1 is LNHDA and CDR2 is SQIVND (reference sequence). This CDR3 spans 14 amino acids. The CDR3 nucleotides read TGTGCCAGTAGTATGGCGGGGGAATCCGACGAGCAGTACTTC. It encodes CASSMAGESDEQYF.

The V call is TRBV28, the J call TRBJ2-7, with D perhaps TRBD1 (6 bases). The germline V gene encodes CDR1 MDHEN and CDR2 SYDVKM. This CDR3 has 18 amino acids. V lost 6 bases, J lost 8 bases, and 32 bases lay in between. The CDR3 DNA reads as TGTGCCAGCAGGGGGATGAGGGGGACGCTGGACCCCCTACGAAAGCAGTACTTC. As protein: CASRGMRGTLDPLRKQYF.

DNA of the CDR3: TGCAGCGTTGAAGATTCAGGCGATGCCTACGAGCAGTACTTC. Translation gives CSVEDSGDAYEQYF. The V gene is TRBV29-1, the J gene TRBJ2-7; D uncertain. Germline values: CDR1 SQVTM, CDR2 ANQGSEA. The V and J ends lost 0 bases and 2 bases respectively, with 11 bases between them. The CDR3 consists of 14 residues.

The genes are TRBV7-8 and TRBJ2-7; 9 nucleotides line up with TRBD1. Germline CDR1 reads SGHVS; CDR2 reads FQNEAQ. V gave up 0 bases and J gave up 2 bases; unmatched junction bases: 2. This CDR3 spans 15 amino acids. CDR3 DNA: TGTGCCAGCAGCTTAGCGGGACAGGGCACCTACGAGCAGTACTTC. Translation gives CASSLAGQGTYEQYF.

V and J are TRBV5-1 and TRBJ2-5; 10 positions agree with TRBD2. Germline CDR1 SGHRS, CDR2 YFSETQ. CDR3 length: 18 amino acids. Losses at the gene ends were 4 bases for V and 0 bases for J; bases not matched to a gene: 12. In DNA form, the CDR3 reads TGCGCCAGCAGCCCCAGGACTAGCGGAGGGGGGTACCAAGAGACCCAGTACTTC. It is translated as CASSPRTSGGGYQETQYF.

The table lists this clone with a few counts. The chain combines TRBV27 with TRBJ1-2, with TRBD1 identical over 7 bases. The ends lost 4 bases at V and 6 bases at J; junction bases unmatched: 8. The CDR3 is 14 amino acids. In germline, CDR1 is MNHEY, CDR2 SMNVEV (reference sequence). The CDR3 spells CASSSSGTVNGYTF. DNA for the CDR3: TGTGCCAGCAGTTCCTCCGGGACAGTGAATGGCTACACCTTC.

The chain links TRBV18 to TRBJ2-7; TRBD1 agrees at 8 bases. Germline values: CDR1 KGHSH, CDR2 LQKENI. V shed 6 bases and J 5 bases; nucleotides not matched to a gene: 15. The CDR3 loop spans 16 amino acids. The chain's CDR3 is CASSATDRGQPDEQYF. The CDR3 coding sequence is TGTGCCAGCTCGGCTACCGACAGGGGTCAGCCGGACGAGCAGTACTTC.

The V gene is TRBV6-1, the J gene TRBJ1-1; D gene ambiguous. V dropped 5 bases and J dropped 3 bases, with 7 bases sitting between them. CDR3 size: 12 residues. Germline V CDR1 and CDR2: MNHNS, SASEGT. The DNA of the CDR3 is TGTGCCAGCAGTAAGGGCGACACTGAAGCTTTCTTT. Translation: CASSKGDTEAFF.

The CDR3 region is CASSQAGTVTYEQYF. The CDR3 nucleotides are TGCGCCAGCAGCCAAGCCGGGACAGTTACCTACGAGCAGTACTTC. This chain uses TRBV4-1 with TRBJ2-7, with 7 bases lining up with TRBD1. Unmatched junction bases numbered 5, after V lost 1 base and J lost 2 bases. Germline CDR1 and CDR2: MGHRA and YSYEKL. The length of the CDR3 is 15 residues.

J is TRBJ2-2 and V is TRBV7-7; D gene unclear. The CDR3 has 16 amino acids. The germline V gene has CDR1 SSHAT and CDR2 FNYEAQ (reference sequence). V was shortened by 5 bases and J by 2 bases, with 15 bases between the two germline ends. The CDR3 loop reads CASSPSGSSNTGELFF. CDR3 sequence (DNA): TGTGCCAGCAGCCCATCCGGTAGCTCAAACACCGGGGAGCTGTTTTTT.

This chain links TRBV5-1 with TRBJ1-5, with D perhaps TRBD1 (6 bases). Germline loops: CDR1 SGHRS, CDR2 YFSETQ. The CDR3 totals 15 residues. V was clipped by 4 bases and J by 6 bases, with 17 bases between them. CDR3 sequence (DNA): TGCGCCAGCAGCCCGGTAGGGGGGAGTAGTCAGCCCCAGCATTTT. Translated: CASSPVGGSSQPQHF.

V gene TRBV10-1 combines with J gene TRBJ2-7, with TRBD1 matching 10 bases. Germline CDR1 is WNHNN and CDR2 is SYGVQD (reference sequence). V gave up 6 bases and J gave up 6 bases; unmatched junction bases: 8. This CDR3 contains 14 residues. The CDR3 sequence is CASRAGTGDLEQYF. CDR3 sequence (DNA): TGCGCCAGCAGGGCCGGGACAGGGGATCTCGAGCAGTACTTC.

This clone has only one observation. The chain employs TRBV4-2 and TRBJ2-7; 12 nucleotides align to TRBD2. The V segment lost 5 bases and the J segment 5 bases; nucleotides outside the gene matches: 13. This CDR3 contains 17 residues. The germline V gene has CDR1 LGHNA and CDR2 YNFKEQ. CDR3 loop: CASSLSRLAGEWDEQYF. The CDR3 DNA sequence: TGTGCCAGCAGCTTGTCTCGACTAGCGGGAGAATGGGACGAGCAGTACTTC.

The J gene is TRBJ2-7, the V gene TRBV29-1, with TRBD1 identical over 9 bases. Germline V lookup: CDR1 SQVTM, CDR2 ANQGSEA. Trimming cost V 6 bases and J 2 bases; bases outside gene matches: 11. The length of the CDR3 is 15 residues. CDR3: CSVKFTGTGTYEQYF. CDR3 DNA sequence: TGCAGCGTGAAATTTACCGGGACAGGGACCTACGAGCAGTACTTC.